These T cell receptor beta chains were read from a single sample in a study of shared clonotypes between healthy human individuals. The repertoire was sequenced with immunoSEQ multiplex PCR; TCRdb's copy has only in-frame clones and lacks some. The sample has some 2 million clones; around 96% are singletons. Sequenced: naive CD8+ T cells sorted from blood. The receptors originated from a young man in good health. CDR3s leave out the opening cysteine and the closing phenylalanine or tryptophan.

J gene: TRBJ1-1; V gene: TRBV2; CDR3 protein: ASIEGNTEAF
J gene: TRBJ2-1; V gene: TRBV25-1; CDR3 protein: ASSEWADEQF
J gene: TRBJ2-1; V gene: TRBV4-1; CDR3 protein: ASSQGGEGPYEQF
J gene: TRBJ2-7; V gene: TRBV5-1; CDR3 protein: ASSWGDTAYEQY
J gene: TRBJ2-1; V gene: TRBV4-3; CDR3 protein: ASSQDLGVLDNEQF
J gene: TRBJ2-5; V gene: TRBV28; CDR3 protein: ASSPRTWQETQY
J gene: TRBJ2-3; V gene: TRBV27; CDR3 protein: ASSLLESTDTQY
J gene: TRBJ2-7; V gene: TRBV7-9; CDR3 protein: ASSPGTQGKYEQY
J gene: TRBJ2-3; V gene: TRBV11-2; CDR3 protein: ASRRPHTDTQY
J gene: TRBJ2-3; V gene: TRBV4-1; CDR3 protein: ASSLGDGGVLSTQY
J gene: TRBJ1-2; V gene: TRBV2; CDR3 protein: ASSERQGPNYGYT
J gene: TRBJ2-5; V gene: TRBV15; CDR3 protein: ATSSARGGPGTQY
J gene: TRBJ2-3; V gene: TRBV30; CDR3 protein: ARQGAGGPVTDTQY
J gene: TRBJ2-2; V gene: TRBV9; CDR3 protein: ASSVASGPAGELF
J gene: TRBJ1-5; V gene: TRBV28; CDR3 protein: ASSLVRGDPNQPQH
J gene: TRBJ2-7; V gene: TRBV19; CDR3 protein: ASSAYGGSYEQY
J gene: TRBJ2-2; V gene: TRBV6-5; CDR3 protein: ASSYSEITGELF
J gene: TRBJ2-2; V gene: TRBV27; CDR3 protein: ASSPTGAHTGELF
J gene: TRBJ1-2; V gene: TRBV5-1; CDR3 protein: ASTDPAAKPYGYT
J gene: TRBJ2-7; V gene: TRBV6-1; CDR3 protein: ASSDSGAYEQY
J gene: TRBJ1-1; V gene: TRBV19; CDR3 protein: ASNPMGLNTEAF
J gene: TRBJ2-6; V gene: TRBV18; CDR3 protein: ASSPSKGEASGANVLT
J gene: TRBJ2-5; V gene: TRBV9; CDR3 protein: ASSVNRDSAQETQY
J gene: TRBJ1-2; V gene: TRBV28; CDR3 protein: ATTPHIQGAYGYT
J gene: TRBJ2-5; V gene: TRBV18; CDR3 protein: ASSPTSGVPETQY
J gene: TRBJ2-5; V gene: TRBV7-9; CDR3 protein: ASSPPQAGVRETQY
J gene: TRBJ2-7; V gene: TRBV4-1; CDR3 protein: ASSQDPPYEQY
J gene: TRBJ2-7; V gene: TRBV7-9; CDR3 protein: ASSSQGSEQY
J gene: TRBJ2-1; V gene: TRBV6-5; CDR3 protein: ASSYFPENNEQF
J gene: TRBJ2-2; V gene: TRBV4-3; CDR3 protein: ASSQDFPGGRTGELF
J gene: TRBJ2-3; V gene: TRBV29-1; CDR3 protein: SVEGIAGDLTDTQY
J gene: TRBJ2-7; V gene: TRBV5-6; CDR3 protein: ASSLWGQGYYEQY
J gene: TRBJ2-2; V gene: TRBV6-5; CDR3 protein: ASKFGPNTGELF
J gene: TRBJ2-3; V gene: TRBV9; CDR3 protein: ASSVEGGTISTDTQY
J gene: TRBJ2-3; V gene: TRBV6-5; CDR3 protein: ASSRTGTTDTQY
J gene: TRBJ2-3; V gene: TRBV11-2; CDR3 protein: ASSPLGSGTDTQY
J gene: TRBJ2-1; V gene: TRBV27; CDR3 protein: ASSGPGLADNEQF
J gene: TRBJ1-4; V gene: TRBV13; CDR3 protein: ASSLDREGEKLF
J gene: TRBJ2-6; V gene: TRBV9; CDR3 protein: ASSGQGTAGANVLT
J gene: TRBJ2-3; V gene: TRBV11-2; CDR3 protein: ASSGRLAGGTDTQY
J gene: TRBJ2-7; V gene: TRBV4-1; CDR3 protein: ASSQELAGGYEQY
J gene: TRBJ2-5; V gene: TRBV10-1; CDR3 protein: ASSEDLGEETQY
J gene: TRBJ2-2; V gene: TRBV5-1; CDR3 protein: ASSLEGDTGELF
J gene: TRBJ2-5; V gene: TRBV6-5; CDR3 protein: ASSYGQGIWETQY
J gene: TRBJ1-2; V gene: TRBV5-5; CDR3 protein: ASSFESWGGYT